The source of this T cell receptor (beta chain) is a study of technical replicates of blood from a few donors. Clones were read by immunoSEQ multiplex PCR, and TCRdb kept only the in-frame ones, dropping some. The top ten hold 0.2% to 0.25% of the sample, which has just over 95,000 clones, approximately 94% seen once. This clonotype originated in a human donor in good health. The sample comprised T cells isolated from PBMCs.

CDR3 residues: CASRSPGTVNTGELFF. The DNA for the CDR3 is TGTGCCAGCAGGTCCCCCGGGACAGTGAACACCGGGGAGCTGTTTTTT. The chain has TRBV7-2 and TRBJ2-2; 7 bases map to TRBD1. The ends lost 6 bases at V and 1 base at J; junction bases unmatched: 8. Germline loops: CDR1 SGHTA, CDR2 FQGNSA. This CDR3 contains 16 residues.